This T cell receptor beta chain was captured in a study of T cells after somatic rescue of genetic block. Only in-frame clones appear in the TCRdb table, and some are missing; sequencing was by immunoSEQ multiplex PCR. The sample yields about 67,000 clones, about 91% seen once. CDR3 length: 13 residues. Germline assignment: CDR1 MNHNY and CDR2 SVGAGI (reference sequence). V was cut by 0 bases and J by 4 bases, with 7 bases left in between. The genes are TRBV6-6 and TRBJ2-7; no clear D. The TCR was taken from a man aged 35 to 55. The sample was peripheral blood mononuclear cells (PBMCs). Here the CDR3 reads CASSYSGPYEQYF. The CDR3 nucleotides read TGTGCCAGCAGTTACTCAGGTCCGTACGAGCAGTACTTC.